What follows are 21 T cell receptor beta chains derived from one specimen sequenced in a study of CD8+ T cells in alopecia areata. cDNA serving as the sequencing template came from extracted, reverse transcribed RNA. The table came from immunoSEQ multiplex PCR; TCRdb's copy has only in-frame clones and leaves some out. The sample lists more than 100,000 clones, roughly 58% occurring once. This specimen consisted of CD4+ T cells sorted from blood, obtained at week 0. These receptors all come from a human donor with alopecia areata.

This clone was counted between two and nine times. The rearrangement uses TRBV5-1 and TRBJ1-1; TRBD1 agrees at 12 bases. The CDR3 consists of 17 residues. In germline, CDR1 is SGHRS, CDR2 YFSETQ. The ends lost 0 bases at V and 2 bases at J; junction bases unmatched: 5. The CDR3 DNA reads TGCGCCAGCAGCTTGGCCGGGACAGGGGGCGCCAACACTGAAGCTTTCTTT. Translated: CASSLAGTGGANTEAFF.

The V call is TRBV7-2, the J call TRBJ1-1; 8 nucleotides match TRBD1. CDR1 is SGHTA, CDR2 FQGNSA, per germline. Germline trimming cut 5 bases from V and 3 bases from J; bases unmatched to any gene: 5. The CDR3 length is 14 residues. CDR3 residues: CASSHRGWDTEAFF. The CDR3 DNA reads TGTGCCAGCAGCCACAGGGGGTGGGACACTGAAGCTTTCTTT.

On this clone itself: At one boundary the junction diverges from the germline segment, which might be a read error. This chain joins TRBV28 and TRBJ1-2; weak D call: TRBD1 (6 bases). The CDR3 loop spans 12 amino acids. Germline V gives CDR1 MDHEN, CDR2 SYDVKM. CDR3 sequence: CSSRDTNYGYTF. CDR3 sequence (DNA): TGTTCCAGCCGGGACACCAATTATGGCTACACCTTC.

This clone has a handful of counts. The rearrangement uses TRBV9 and TRBJ2-1; D gene unclear. Deletions cut 3 bases from V and 8 bases from J, with 9 bases between. The V gene's germline CDR1 is SGDLS and CDR2 YYNGEE. CDR3 length: 12 amino acids. The CDR3 reads CASSASRYEQFF. CDR3 coding DNA: TGTGCCAGCAGCGCCTCGAGGTATGAGCAGTTCTTC.

This clone was counted once. The V and J genes are TRBV6-5 and TRBJ2-5; either TRBD1 or TRBD2 may supply D (5 bases each). Germline V gene lookup returns CDR1 MNHEY and CDR2 SVGAGI. The CDR3 consists of 14 residues. The V end was cut by 6 bases, the J end by 4 bases, with 15 bases between. The CDR3 reads CASRPGRVRETQYF. The CDR3 nucleotides are TGTGCCAGCAGACCAGGGCGGGTACGAGAGACCCAGTACTTC.

The rearrangement joins TRBV25-1 to TRBJ2-5; D perhaps matches TRBD2 (5 bases). The CDR3 consists of 14 residues. V lost 5 bases, J lost 5 bases, and 15 bases lay in between. Germline loops: CDR1 MGHDK, CDR2 SYGVNS. In nucleotides, the CDR3 is TGTGCCAGCAGTCCCTTCGGAGGCCGGGAGACCCAGTACTTC. As protein: CASSPFGGRETQYF.

The gene calls are TRBV5-1 and TRBJ2-7; maybe TRBD1 (6 bases). The CDR3 sequence is 14 residues long. With 4 bases removed from V and 0 bases from J, the gap between germline ends came to 11 bases. Germline V lookup: CDR1 SGHRS, CDR2 YFSETQ. The CDR3 loop is CASSIGQSSYEQYF. The CDR3 DNA follows: TGCGCCAGCAGCATTGGACAGAGCTCCTACGAGCAGTACTTC. The complete variable domain, with remaining parts taken from reference TRBV5-1 and TRBJ2-7, reads KAGVTQTPRYLIKTRGQQVTLSCSPISGHRSVSWYQQTPGQGLQFLFEYFSETQRNKGNFPGRFSGRQFSNSRSEMNVSTLELGDSALYLCASSIGQSSYEQYFGPGTRLTVT.

In DNA form, the CDR3 reads TGTGCCATCAAAGTAGGACAGGGGAGACCTGAAGCTTTCTTT. It encodes CAIKVGQGRPEAFF. This chain links TRBV10-3 with TRBJ1-1; 9 bases match TRBD1. This CDR3 is built from 14 residues. Germline CDR1 ENHRY, CDR2 SYGVKD. V shed 7 bases, J shed 6 bases, and the junction held 9 bases outside the gene matches.

J is TRBJ2-1 and V is TRBV7-9; 7 positions match TRBD2. The CDR3 is 13 amino acids. The J segment lost 7 bases and the V segment lost 1 base, leaving 1 base of the junction unmatched. In germline, CDR1 is SEHNR, CDR2 FQNEAQ (reference sequence). CDR3 sequence (DNA): TGTGCCAGCAGCTTAGAAGCGGGAAATGAGCAGTTCTTC. Protein sequence: CASSLEAGNEQFF.

CDR3 bases: TGCGCCAGCAGCCAAGTGGGACAGGGGGGAAACCAGCCCCAGCATTTT. Translating it yields CASSQVGQGGNQPQHF. The chain employs TRBV4-1 and TRBJ1-5; 11 positions match TRBD1. This CDR3 spans 16 amino acids. Trimming removed 1 base from V and 7 bases from J; junction bases left unmatched: 6. Germline V gene lookup returns CDR1 MGHRA and CDR2 YSYEKL.

V usage is TRBV29-1 and J usage is TRBJ2-2; no reliable D call. The germline gives CDR1 SQVTM, CDR2 ANQGSEA. The CDR3 is 13 amino acids. V was pared by 0 bases and J by 5 bases, with 7 bases between. The DNA of the CDR3 is TGCAGCGTTGAAGAGATGACAACCGGGGAGCTGTTTTTT. It is translated as CSVEEMTTGELFF.

The chain links TRBV19 to TRBJ1-5; a weak D match, TRBD1 (6 bases). The germline CDR1 and CDR2 sequences are LNHDA and SQIVND (reference sequence). V was pared by 4 bases and J by 9 bases, with 16 bases between. This CDR3 region has 14 residues. CDR3 sequence (DNA): TGTGCCAGTAGTAGAAGGGACATTAAGTCGCCCCAGCATTTT. As protein: CASSRRDIKSPQHF.

The chain couples TRBV18 to TRBJ1-2; 11 nucleotides agree with TRBD1. The junction had 3 bases not matched to a gene; V was cut back by 6 bases and J by 3 bases. Germline V gene lookup returns CDR1 KGHSH and CDR2 LQKENI. The CDR3 is made up of 14 amino acids. In DNA form, the CDR3 reads TGTGCCAGCTCGCCGGGACAGGGGGACTATGGCTACACCTTC. It yields the protein CASSPGQGDYGYTF.

Only a few counts were recorded for this clone. The chain recombines TRBV6-6 with TRBJ2-1; D is ambiguous. There are 15 residues in the CDR3. Between the trimmed V and J ends, which lost 4 bases and 3 bases, there was a span of 13 bases. Looked up from germline, CDR1 is MNHNY and CDR2 is SVGAGI (reference sequence). Written as DNA, the CDR3 is TGTGCCAGCAGTTTTCAGGACCGGAGCTACAATGAGCAGTTCTTC. As protein: CASSFQDRSYNEQFF.

This clone was counted once. The chain has TRBV4-1 and TRBJ1-5, with D possibly TRBD1 on 5 matching bases. Germline CDR1 and CDR2: MGHRA and YSYEKL. Trimming took 0 bases from V and 3 from J, leaving 12 bases between them. The CDR3 runs 16 residues. In DNA, the CDR3 is TGCGCCAGCAGCCAAGATCCCGGCAGGGACAATCAGCCCCAGCATTTT. This encodes CASSQDPGRDNQPQHF.

This clone was seen a single time. Other nucleotide sequences in the sample specify the same CDR3. The chain joins TRBV5-1 to TRBJ2-5; 8 bases are shared with TRBD2. Germline values: CDR1 SGHRS, CDR2 YFSETQ. The CDR3 sequence is 13 residues long. V dropped 3 bases and J dropped 4; count of bases not matched to a gene: 2. Written as DNA, the CDR3 is TGCGCCAGCAGCTCGGGAGGGGGAGAGACCCAGTACTTC. It codes for CASSSGGGETQYF.

By share, this clone ranks as medium-sized (0.01 to 0.1%). This chain links TRBV5-1 with TRBJ2-3; 12 nucleotides match TRBD2. The ends lost 4 bases at V and 4 bases at J; junction bases unmatched: 7. The CDR3 contains 16 residues. Germline CDR1 is SGHRS and CDR2 is YFSETQ. The DNA for the CDR3 is TGCGCCAGCAGCGCGGGACTAGCGGGTATCTCAGATACGCAGTATTTT. Translated: CASSAGLAGISDTQYF. The complete variable domain, with remaining parts taken from reference TRBV5-1 and TRBJ2-3, reads KAGVTQTPRYLIKTRGQQVTLSCSPISGHRSVSWYQQTPGQGLQFLFEYFSETQRNKGNFPGRFSGRQFSNSRSEMNVSTLELGDSALYLCASSAGLAGISDTQYFGPGTRLTVL.

The table lists this clone with a few counts. V gene TRBV29-1 combines with J gene TRBJ2-4; D is uncertain. Germline lookup yields CDR1 SQVTM and CDR2 ANQGSEA. The CDR3 runs to 12 residues. V dropped 7 bases and J dropped 11 bases, with 18 bases sitting between them. The CDR3, as DNA: TGCAGCGCCGACCGTGGGGTTGGGGTTCAGTACTTC. Protein product: CSADRGVGVQYF.

V gene TRBV7-3 combines with J gene TRBJ2-3; D unclear. CDR1 is SGHTA, CDR2 FQGTGA, per germline. The CDR3 runs to 14 residues. The ends were cut back, 2 bases at V and 2 bases at J, with 8 bases in the middle. CDR3 nucleotide sequence: TGTGCCAGCAGCTTATCCAATCCCACAGATACGCAGTATTTT. This codes for CASSLSNPTDTQYF.

This rearrangement joins TRBV5-1 to TRBJ1-2; D perhaps matches TRBD1 (5 bases). Trimming removed 1 base at V and 8 bases at J, with 12 bases between. The germline CDR1 and CDR2 sequences are SGHRS and YFSETQ. The CDR3 covers 13 residues. The CDR3 region is CASSLNVGDGYTF. CDR3 nucleotide sequence: TGCGCCAGCAGCTTGAACGTGGGGGACGGCTACACCTTC.

This chain uses TRBV5-1 with TRBJ1-2; TRBD1 matches at 7 bases. The trim removed 7 bases at V and 4 bases at J, leaving 16 bases unmatched. The length of the CDR3 is 16 residues. Germline loops: CDR1 SGHRS, CDR2 YFSETQ. CDR3 amino acids: CASRLGGTGDLYGYTF. The CDR3 DNA reads TGCGCCAGCCGACTAGGGGGTACAGGGGATCTCTATGGCTACACCTTC.